The clone carrying this T cell receptor (beta chain) was observed at least ten times. The data originate from a study of breast tumors, draining lymph nodes, adjacent tissues. Axillary draining lymph nodes of breast cancer patients supplied the node samples. TCRdb used MiXCR to reprocess the multiplex PCR reads, holding one entry per CDR3 protein. Of 250,000 or so distinct CDR3 sequences listed, about 33% were seen once; the top ten hold around 1.1%. The sequence derives from a female donor with breast cancer. Some clones in this sample may be carry-over from other donors' samples. Specimen: axillary lymph node tissue.

CDR3 sequence (DNA): TGCAGTGCTAGTGGGGGACAGGCGCAAGAGACCCAGTACTTC. Protein: CSASGGQAQETQYF. J is TRBJ2-5 and V is TRBV20-1; 8 positions agree with TRBD1. V lost 3 bases and J lost 2; bases outside the gene matches: 5. Germline loops: CDR1 DFQATT, CDR2 SNEGSKA (reference sequence). The CDR3 totals 14 residues.